This TCR beta chain was sequenced in a study of identical twins. This clonotype was counted many times. Its antigen is unidentified. Study results and caveats: With monozygotic twins, out-of-frame TCR alpha sharing exceeded what models estimated. A cross-sectional statistical analysis, not follow-up of the same donors, supported the conclusions.

TCRdb used MiXCR to reprocess the 5' RACE reads, holding one entry per CDR3 protein. The table lists around 670,000 distinct CDR3 sequences, 6% to 6.5% of them singletons, with around 1.7% in the top ten. The TCR was taken from a man between 18 and 29 years old in good health. Sequencing was done on a sample of naive T cells sorted from blood.

DNA of the CDR3: TGCAGCGTTACTGGACTAGCCCCAGATACGCAGTATTTT. The encoded protein is CSVTGLAPDTQYF. The gene calls are TRBV29-1 and TRBJ2-3; 8 nucleotides line up with TRBD2. V gave up 5 bases and J gave up 4 bases; unmatched junction bases: 5. CDR3 length: 13 residues. Germline V CDR1 and CDR2: SQVTM, ANQGSEA.